This T cell receptor beta chain was sequenced for a study of T cell responses to AZD1222 COVID-19 vaccine. A note on this clone: The antigen remains undetermined.

General study points: Nearly half of spike-specific TCRs reportedly target variant regions that are unmutated in the B.1.351 and B.1.1.7 variants. A mostly white British donor set with more females was recruited, and clonal diversity was possibly underestimated. Across the whole spike, CD4 TCRs peaked at regions 160-218 and 743-854.

The CDR3 extends over 12 amino acids. The ends were cut back, 3 bases at V and 10 bases at J, with 13 bases in the middle. Per germline, CDR1 MNHEY and CDR2 SVGEGT. Clones were read by immunoSEQ multiplex PCR, and TCRdb kept only the in-frame ones, dropping some. The sample contains roughly 130,000 clones, 91% of which appear only once. The chain is built from TRBV6-2 or TRBV6-3 and TRBJ2-7, with D unresolved. The specimen was peripheral blood, collected 28 days after the second dose of the MenACWY control vaccine. The receptor was derived from an adult who received the MenACWY meningococcal vaccine as a control. The CDR3: CASSYGNIDQYF. Written as DNA, the CDR3 is TGTGCCAGCAGTTATGGGAATATCGACCAGTACTTC.